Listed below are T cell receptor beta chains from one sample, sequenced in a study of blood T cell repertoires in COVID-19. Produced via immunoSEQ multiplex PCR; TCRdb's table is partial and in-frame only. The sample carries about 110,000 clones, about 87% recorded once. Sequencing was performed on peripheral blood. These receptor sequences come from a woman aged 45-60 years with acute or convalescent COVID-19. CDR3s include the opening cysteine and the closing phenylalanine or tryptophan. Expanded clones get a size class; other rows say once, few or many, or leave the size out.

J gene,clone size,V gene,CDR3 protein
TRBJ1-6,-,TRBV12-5,CASGPGGRNSPLHF
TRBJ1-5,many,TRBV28,CASTLGEAQPQHF
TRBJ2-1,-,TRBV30,CAWSGRDSSYNEQFF
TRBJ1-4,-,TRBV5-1,CASSLFSGDLEKLFF
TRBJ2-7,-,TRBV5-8,CASSRGPDTYEQYF
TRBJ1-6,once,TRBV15,CATSGYRDIGGSPLHF
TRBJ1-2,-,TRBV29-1,CSVDPNRGQRGYTF
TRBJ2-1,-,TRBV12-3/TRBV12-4,CASASSFEQFF
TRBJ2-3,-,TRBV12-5,CASGYSGSTDTQYF
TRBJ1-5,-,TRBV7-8,CASSLEAGTGGSQPQHF
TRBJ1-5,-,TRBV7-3,CASSLTLDREQPQHF
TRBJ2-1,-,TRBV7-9,CASSAPGTAYNEQFF
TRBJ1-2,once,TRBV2,CASSSHDRVGGYTF
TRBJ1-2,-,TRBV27,CASSSHGQGSYGYTF
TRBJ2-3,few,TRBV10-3,CAIKGATGLNTDTQYF
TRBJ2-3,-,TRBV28,CASSLSLSGTDTQYF
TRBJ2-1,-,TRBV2,CATPDRADNEQFF
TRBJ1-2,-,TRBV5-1,CASSLAGASYGYTF
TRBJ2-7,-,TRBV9,CASSVGPGHVYEQYF
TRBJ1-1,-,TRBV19,CASSIRRTGNTEAFF
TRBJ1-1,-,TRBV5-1,CASSPEGWSTEAFF
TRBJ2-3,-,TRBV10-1,CASRRESTDTQYF
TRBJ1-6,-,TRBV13,CASSLRDRLAPLHF
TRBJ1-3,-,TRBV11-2,CATGHSSSGNTIYF
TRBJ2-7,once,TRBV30,CAWSPATPPSYEQYF
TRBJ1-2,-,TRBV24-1,CATSLGHWYGYTF
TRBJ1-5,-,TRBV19,CASTLGNRGNQPQHF
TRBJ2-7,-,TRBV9,CASSPRTSHEQYF
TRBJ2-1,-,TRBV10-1,CASSDGVNEQFF